These 21 T cell receptor beta chains came from one sample sequenced in a study of CD8 T cells in Susac syndrome. With random hexamers, roughly 0.45 to 1 ug RNA was reverse transcribed. TCRdb re-derived calls from the immunoSEQ multiplex PCR reads in MiXCR, one entry per CDR3 protein. The sample contains about 120,000 distinct CDR3 sequences, around 93% of which appear only once. Sequenced: CD8+ T cells from PBMCs. The receptor source for this set is a human donor in good health.

The chain employs TRBV6-4 and TRBJ2-3; D remains ambiguous. Per the germline V gene, CDR1 is MRHNA and CDR2 is SNTAGT. There are 14 residues in the CDR3. Trimming left V 6 bases short and J 5 bases short, with 15 bases between. The CDR3 DNA sequence: TGTGCCAGCAGCGTCGGGCCCCGTGGAGATACGCAGTATTTT. Amino acids: CASSVGPRGDTQYF.

The chain uses TRBV27 and TRBJ2-7; perhaps TRBD2 as D (6 bases). From germline, CDR1 is MNHEY and CDR2 SMNVEV (reference sequence). The CDR3 covers 14 residues. Trimming took off 5 bases at V and 1 base at J, with 12 bases between the two ends. In nucleotides, the CDR3 is TGTGCCAGCAGTCCAGAGGCGGGATCCTACGAGCAGTACTTC. Residues: CASSPEAGSYEQYF.

In its sample, this clonotype was seen a few times. The rearrangement joins TRBV27 to TRBJ1-5; perhaps TRBD1 as D (6 bases). With 9 bases removed from V and 4 bases from J, the gap between germline ends came to 10 bases. This CDR3 region has 12 residues. In germline, CDR1 is MNHEY, CDR2 SMNVEV (reference sequence). CDR3 region: CASSRGNQPQHF. The CDR3 coding sequence is TGTGCCAGTAGCAGGGGAAATCAGCCCCAGCATTTT.

The CDR3 DNA follows: TGCGCCAGCCAGCGGGCATCGGCAGGGGGTACAGATACGCAGTATTTT. The encoded protein is CASQRASAGGTDTQYF. The chain combines TRBV5-1 with TRBJ2-3, with a weak D call TRBD1 (7 bases). This CDR3 contains 16 residues. V lost 7 bases and J lost 3, with 21 bases in between. Looked up from germline, CDR1 is SGHRS and CDR2 is YFSETQ.

This rearrangement joins TRBV5-1 to TRBJ1-1; D uncertain. The length of the CDR3 is 13 residues. The germline gives CDR1 SGHRS, CDR2 YFSETQ. The V gene lost 6 bases and the J gene lost 2 bases, with 11 bases spanning the gap. CDR3 sequence reads: CASKGSDNTEAFF. CDR3 in DNA: TGCGCCAGCAAGGGCTCGGACAACACTGAAGCTTTCTTT.

This sequence joins TRBV12-3 or TRBV12-4 and TRBJ2-1; D remains ambiguous. V lost 6 bases and J 7 bases, leaving 13 bases between the germline ends. CDR3 length: 13 amino acids. The CDR3: CASSPKGLNEQFF. The CDR3 DNA reads as TGTGCCAGCAGCCCGAAGGGTTTAAATGAGCAGTTCTTC.

This sequence joins TRBV20-1 and TRBJ2-6, with TRBD1 as a possible D gene (6 bases). Trimming took off 3 bases at V and 0 bases at J, with 12 bases between the two ends. The germline CDR1 and CDR2 sequences are DFQATT and SNEGSKA (reference sequence). The CDR3 consists of 16 residues. For the CDR3, the DNA is TGCAGTGCTAGCTCCCAGGGGAGCTCTGGGGCCAACGTCCTGACTTTC. As protein: CSASSQGSSGANVLTF.

The chain recombines TRBV7-2 with TRBJ2-3; D unresolved. Between the trimmed V and J ends, which lost 1 base and 0 bases, there was a span of 8 bases. CDR3 length: 15 residues. The germline CDR1 and CDR2 sequences are SGHTA and FQGNSA. In DNA form, the CDR3 reads TGTGCCAGCAGCTTAGAAGTCCCTAGCACAGATACGCAGTATTTT. It codes for CASSLEVPSTDTQYF.

This clonotype was seen a single time. The genes are TRBV20-1 and TRBJ1-2; TRBD1 is a possible D gene (6 bases). The CDR3 runs 13 residues. Germline-derived CDR1 and CDR2 are DFQATT and SNEGSKA (reference sequence). V was trimmed by 2 bases and J by 4 bases, leaving 11 bases between them. CDR3 sequence reads: CSARREGGYGYTF. The CDR3 DNA follows: TGCAGTGCTAGAAGGGAGGGGGGCTATGGCTACACCTTC.

V is TRBV29-1 and J is TRBJ2-7; a weak D match, TRBD2 (6 bases). CDR1 is SQVTM, CDR2 ANQGSEA, per germline. The CDR3 extends over 13 amino acids. Trimming shortened V by 1 base and J by 2 bases, and 9 bases separated the two germline ends. The DNA for the CDR3 is TGCAGCGTTGAAGGCGGGACTCCCTACGAGCAGTACTTC. Translation gives CSVEGGTPYEQYF.

This chain links TRBV19 with TRBJ1-3, with a tentative D call TRBD1 (5 bases). CDR1 and CDR2 from the germline V gene are LNHDA and SQIVND (reference sequence). V gave up 2 bases and J gave up 9 bases, with 17 bases separating them. This CDR3 comprises 15 residues. The CDR3 loop is CASSIPGHVLPTIYF. The CDR3 region has the DNA TGTGCCAGTAGTATACCCGGACACGTACTACCCACCATATATTTT.

This clonotype was detected once. The chain links TRBV6-6 to TRBJ2-3; D gene unclear. CDR3 length: 11 residues. The V and J ends lost 2 bases and 13 bases respectively, with 10 bases between them. The germline gives CDR1 MNHNY, CDR2 SVGAGI (reference sequence). CDR3 amino acids: CASSYGQVEYF. The CDR3 nucleotides read TGTGCCAGCAGTTACGGCCAGGTTGAGTATTTT.

V and J are TRBV6-6 and TRBJ1-1, with no clear D. From germline, CDR1 is MNHNY and CDR2 SVGAGI (reference sequence). V gave up 6 bases and J gave up 1 base, with 12 bases separating them. The CDR3 spans 14 residues. In nucleotides, the CDR3 is TGTGCCAGCAGCCGACTTAACAAGAACACTGAAGCTTTCTTT. As protein: CASSRLNKNTEAFF.

The rearrangement uses TRBV7-2 and TRBJ2-1, with 8 bases that match TRBD1. Germline CDR1 and CDR2: SGHTA and FQGNSA. The CDR3 loop spans 14 amino acids. The J segment lost 7 bases and the V segment lost 7 bases, leaving 9 bases of the junction unmatched. The chain's CDR3 is CASTQGAPTNEQFF. For the CDR3, the DNA is TGTGCCAGCACCCAGGGGGCTCCAACAAATGAGCAGTTCTTC.

V gene TRBV6-1 combines with J gene TRBJ2-1; D gene uncertain. The CDR3 is 13 amino acids. Trimming cost V 7 bases and J 4 bases, with 11 bases left between them. The germline V gene has CDR1 MNHNS and CDR2 SASEGT. Here the CDR3 DNA reads TGTGCCAGCATTGGCCCCGGTTACAATGAGCAGTTCTTC. It translates to CASIGPGYNEQFF.

Only a few counts were recorded for this clonotype. V is TRBV7-2 and J is TRBJ2-7; 7 positions match TRBD1. Germline values: CDR1 SGHTA, CDR2 FQGNSA. The V and J ends lost 4 bases and 3 bases, in that order; junction bases with no gene match: 3. The CDR3 spans 13 residues. CDR3 bases: TGTGCCAGCAGCTCGACAGGGCTCTACGAGCAGTACTTC. Amino acids: CASSSTGLYEQYF.

The J gene is TRBJ2-5, the V gene TRBV18; D not resolved. CDR3 size: 13 residues. With 4 bases removed from V and 1 base from J, the gap between germline ends came to 7 bases. CDR1 KGHSH and CDR2 LQKENI come from the germline V gene. CDR3 sequence: CASSLHIQETQYF. DNA for the CDR3: TGTGCCAGCTCACTCCACATCCAAGAGACCCAGTACTTC.

The CDR3 here is CASSQDIRLGNTEAFF. The CDR3 DNA reads as TGCGCCAGCAGCCAAGATATACGGCTCGGGAACACTGAAGCTTTCTTT. This rearrangement joins TRBV4-3 to TRBJ1-1; no definite D call. The CDR3 spans 16 residues. CDR1 and CDR2 from the germline V gene are LGHNA and YSLEER. The V end was cut by 0 bases, the J end by 1 base, with 12 bases between.

V and J are TRBV13 and TRBJ2-3; 9 bases map to TRBD2. Losses at the gene ends were 5 bases for V and 5 bases for J; bases not matched to a gene: 5. The length of the CDR3 is 14 residues. Germline CDR1 reads PRHDT; CDR2 reads FYEKMQ (reference sequence). DNA of the CDR3: TGTGCCAGCAGCCTTGGACTAGCGCAAGATACGCAGTATTTT. As protein: CASSLGLAQDTQYF.

The chain combines TRBV19 with TRBJ1-5, with D uncertain. V lost 1 base and J 1 base, leaving 8 bases between the germline ends. Germline values: CDR1 LNHDA, CDR2 SQIVND (reference sequence). The CDR3 spans 15 residues. CDR3 sequence: CASSIGVSSNQPQHF. In DNA, the CDR3 is TGTGCCAGTAGTATAGGGGTGTCAAGCAATCAGCCCCAGCATTTT.

The rearrangement links TRBV3-1 to TRBJ1-1, with D possibly matching TRBD1 (5 bases). CDR3 size: 14 residues. Per germline, CDR1 LGHDT and CDR2 YNNKEL (reference sequence). V lost 7 bases and J 4 bases, leaving 16 bases between the germline ends. This CDR3 is CASTSGTISTEAFF. The CDR3 nucleotides read TGTGCCAGCACCTCCGGGACCATCTCCACTGAAGCTTTCTTT.